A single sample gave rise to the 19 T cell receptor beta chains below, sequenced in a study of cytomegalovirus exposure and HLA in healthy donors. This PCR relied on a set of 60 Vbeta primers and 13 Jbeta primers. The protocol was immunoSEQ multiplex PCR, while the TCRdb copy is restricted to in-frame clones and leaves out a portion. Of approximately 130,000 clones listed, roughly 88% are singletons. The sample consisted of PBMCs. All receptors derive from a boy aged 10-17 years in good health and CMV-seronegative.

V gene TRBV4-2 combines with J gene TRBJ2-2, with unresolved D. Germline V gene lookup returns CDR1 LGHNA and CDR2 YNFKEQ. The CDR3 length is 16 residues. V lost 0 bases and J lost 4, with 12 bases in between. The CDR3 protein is CASSQELTVLTGELFF. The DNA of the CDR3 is TGTGCCAGCAGCCAAGAACTGACTGTTCTCACCGGGGAGCTGTTTTTT.

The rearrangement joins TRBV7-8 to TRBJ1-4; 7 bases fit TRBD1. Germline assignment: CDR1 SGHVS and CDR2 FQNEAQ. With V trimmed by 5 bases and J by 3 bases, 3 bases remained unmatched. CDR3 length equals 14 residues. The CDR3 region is CASSPGTANEKLFF. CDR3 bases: TGTGCCAGCAGCCCCGGGACAGCTAATGAAAAACTGTTTTTT. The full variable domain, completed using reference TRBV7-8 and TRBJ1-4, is GAGVSQSPRYKVAKRGQDVALRCDPISGHVSLFWYQQALGQGPEFLTYFQNEAQLDKSGLPSDRFFAERPEGSVSTLKIQRTQQEDSAVYLCASSPGTANEKLFFGSGTQLSVL.

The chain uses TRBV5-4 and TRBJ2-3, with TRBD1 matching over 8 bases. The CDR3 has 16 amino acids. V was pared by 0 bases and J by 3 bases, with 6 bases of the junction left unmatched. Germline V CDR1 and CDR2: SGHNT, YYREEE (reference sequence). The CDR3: CASSLETGALTDTQYF. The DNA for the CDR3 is TGTGCCAGCAGCTTGGAGACAGGGGCCTTAACAGATACGCAGTATTTT.

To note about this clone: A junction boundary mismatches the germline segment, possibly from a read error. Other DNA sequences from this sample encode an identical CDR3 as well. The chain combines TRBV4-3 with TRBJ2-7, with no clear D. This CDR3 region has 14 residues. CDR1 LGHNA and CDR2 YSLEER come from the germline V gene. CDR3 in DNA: TGCGCTAGCAGCCACTACTCAAGCTCCTACGAGCAGTACTTC. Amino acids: CASSHYSSSYEQYF.

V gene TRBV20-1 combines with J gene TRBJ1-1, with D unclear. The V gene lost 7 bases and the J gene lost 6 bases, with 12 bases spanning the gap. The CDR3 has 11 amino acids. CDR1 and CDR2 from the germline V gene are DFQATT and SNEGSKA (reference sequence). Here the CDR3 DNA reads TGCAGTGTACTGGCGGGAGCTGAAGCTTTCTTT. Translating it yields CSVLAGAEAFF.

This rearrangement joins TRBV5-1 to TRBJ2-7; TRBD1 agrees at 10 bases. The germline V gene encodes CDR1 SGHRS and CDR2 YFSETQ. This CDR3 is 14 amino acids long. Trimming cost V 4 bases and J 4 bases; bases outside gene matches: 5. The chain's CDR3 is CASSPGTGAYEQYF. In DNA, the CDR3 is TGCGCCAGCAGCCCGGGGACAGGGGCGTACGAGCAGTACTTC.

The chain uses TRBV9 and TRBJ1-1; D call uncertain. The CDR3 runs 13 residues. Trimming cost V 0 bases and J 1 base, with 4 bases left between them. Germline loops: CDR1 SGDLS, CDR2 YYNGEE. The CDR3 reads CASSVGENTEAFF. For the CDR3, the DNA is TGTGCCAGCAGCGTAGGAGAGAACACTGAAGCTTTCTTT.

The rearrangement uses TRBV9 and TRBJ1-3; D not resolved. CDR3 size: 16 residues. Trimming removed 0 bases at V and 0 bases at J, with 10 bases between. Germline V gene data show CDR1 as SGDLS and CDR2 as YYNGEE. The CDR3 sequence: CASSVESGSSGNTIYF. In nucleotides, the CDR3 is TGTGCCAGCAGCGTAGAGTCCGGGAGCTCTGGAAACACCATATATTTT.

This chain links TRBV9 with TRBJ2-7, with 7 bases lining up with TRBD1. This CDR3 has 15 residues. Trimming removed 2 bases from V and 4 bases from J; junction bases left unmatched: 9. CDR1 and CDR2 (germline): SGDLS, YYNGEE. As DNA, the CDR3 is TGTGCCAGCAGCGTGGGACAGACCACCGAATACGAGCAGTACTTC. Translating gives CASSVGQTTEYEQYF. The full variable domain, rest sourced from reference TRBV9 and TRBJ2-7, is DSGVTQTPKHLITATGQRVTLRCSPRSGDLSVYWYQQSLDQGLQFLIQYYNGEERAKGNILERFSAQQFPDLHSELNLSSLELGDSALYFCASSVGQTTEYEQYFGPGTRLTVT.

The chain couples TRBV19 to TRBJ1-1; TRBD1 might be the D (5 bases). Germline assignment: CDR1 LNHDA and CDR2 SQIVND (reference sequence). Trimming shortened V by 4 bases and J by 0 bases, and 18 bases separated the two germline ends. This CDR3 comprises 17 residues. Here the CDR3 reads CASSKDKLRHLNTEAFF. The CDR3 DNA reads TGTGCCAGTAGTAAGGACAAATTGCGGCACTTGAACACTGAAGCTTTCTTT.

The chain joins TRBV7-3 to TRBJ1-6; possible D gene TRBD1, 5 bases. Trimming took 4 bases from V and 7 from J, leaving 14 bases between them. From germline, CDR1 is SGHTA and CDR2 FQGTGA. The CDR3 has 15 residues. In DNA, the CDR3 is TGTGCCAGCAGCTCGCAGGGTGGGCAAAATTCACCCCTCCACTTT. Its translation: CASSSQGGQNSPLHF.

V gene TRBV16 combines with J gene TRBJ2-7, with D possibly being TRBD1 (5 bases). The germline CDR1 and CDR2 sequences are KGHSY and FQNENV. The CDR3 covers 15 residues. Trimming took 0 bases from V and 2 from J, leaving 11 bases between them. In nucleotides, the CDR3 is TGTGCCAGCAGCCAATCAAGGGGTCCGCCCTACGAGCAGTACTTC. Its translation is CASSQSRGPPYEQYF.

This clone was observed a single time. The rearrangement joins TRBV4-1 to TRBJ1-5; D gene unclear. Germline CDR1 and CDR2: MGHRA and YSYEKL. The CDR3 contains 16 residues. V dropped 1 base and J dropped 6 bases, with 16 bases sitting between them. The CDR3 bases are TGCGCCAGCAGCCAAGGGGAGCCGCTGGTAGCTCAGCCCCAGCATTTT. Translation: CASSQGEPLVAQPQHF.

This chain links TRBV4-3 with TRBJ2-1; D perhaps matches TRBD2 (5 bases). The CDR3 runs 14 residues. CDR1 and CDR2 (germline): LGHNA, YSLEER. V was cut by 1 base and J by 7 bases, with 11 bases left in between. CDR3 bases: TGCGCCAGCAGCCAAGTTGAGGGTCTGAATGAGCAGTTCTTC. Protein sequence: CASSQVEGLNEQFF.

The DNA of the CDR3 is TGTGCCAGCAGCGGAGATAAGGGGGCGGCTAATGAAAAACTGTTTTTT. Its protein is CASSGDKGAANEKLFF. The gene calls are TRBV9 and TRBJ1-4; 7 nucleotides match TRBD1. J lost 3 bases, V lost 3 bases, and 8 bases had no gene match. The CDR3 covers 16 residues. CDR1 and CDR2 (germline): SGDLS, YYNGEE.

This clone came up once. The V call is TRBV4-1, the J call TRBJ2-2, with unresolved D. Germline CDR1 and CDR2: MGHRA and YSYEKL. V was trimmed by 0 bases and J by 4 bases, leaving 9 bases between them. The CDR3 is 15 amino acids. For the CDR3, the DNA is TGCGCCAGCAGCCAAGATCTGGTAGTCACCGGGGAGCTGTTTTTT. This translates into CASSQDLVVTGELFF.

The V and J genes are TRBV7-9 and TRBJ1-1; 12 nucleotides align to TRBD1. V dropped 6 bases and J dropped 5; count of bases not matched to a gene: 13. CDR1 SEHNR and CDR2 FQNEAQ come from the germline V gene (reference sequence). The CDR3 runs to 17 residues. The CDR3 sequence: CASSLVRDRGRGTEAFF. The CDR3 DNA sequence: TGTGCCAGCAGTCTCGTCCGGGACAGGGGGCGGGGGACTGAAGCTTTCTTT.

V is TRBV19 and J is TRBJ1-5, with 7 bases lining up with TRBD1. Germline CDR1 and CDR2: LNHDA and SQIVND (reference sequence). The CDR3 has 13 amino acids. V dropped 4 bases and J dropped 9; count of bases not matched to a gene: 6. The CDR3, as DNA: TGTGCCAGTAGTAGACAGGGAAAGTCGCCCCAGCATTTT. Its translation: CASSRQGKSPQHF.

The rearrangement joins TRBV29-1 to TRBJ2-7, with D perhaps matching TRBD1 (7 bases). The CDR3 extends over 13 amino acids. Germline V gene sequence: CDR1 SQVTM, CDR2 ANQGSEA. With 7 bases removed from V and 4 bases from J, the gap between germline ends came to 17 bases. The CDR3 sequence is CSAQQGRDYEQYF. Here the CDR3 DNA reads TGCAGCGCACAACAGGGGCGGGATTACGAGCAGTACTTC.